The rows below give T cell receptor beta chains drawn from one sample of a study of blood T cell repertoires in COVID-19. Sequenced by immunoSEQ multiplex PCR; TCRdb stores in-frame clones only, minus some. The data contain some 73,000 clones, roughly three quarters of them singletons. The sample consisted of peripheral blood. The receptors derive from a man between 65 and 80 years old with COVID-19, enrolled during active disease. CDR3s leave out the opening cysteine and the closing phenylalanine or tryptophan. Rows may omit the clone size; those that give it use once, few, many or a size class.

clone_size v_call cdr3_aa
- TRBV23-1 ASSQSRQGAGKAEAF
- TRBV24-1 ATSGEDRVLAGGPLGAYNEQF
- TRBV5-1 ASSLAQGRVDTQY
once TRBV5-1 ASGEGTANTGELF
- TRBV19 ASTAGYNEQF
- TRBV19 ASSITRNTEAF
- TRBV5-1 ASSLGWDGSTSGANVLT
once TRBV10-2 ASTPTGTSGIGGSYEQY
- TRBV4-3 ASSQTGTVPYEQY
- TRBV11-2 ASSLDARSSYEQY
- TRBV5-4 ASSSGRELAGNTIY
- TRBV6-5 ASSPNSFTEAF
- TRBV7-9 ASSLASSGEAYEQY
- TRBV5-1 ASSSLGGDSYNEQF
- TRBV10-3 AIKQGGNEQY
- TRBV2 ASTLTSGRTNEQF
- TRBV5-1 ASSRRLAGAPDTQY
- TRBV27 ASSPRTSGDTQY
few TRBV7-7 ASSLGRTSIYNEQF
- TRBV30 AWLRQGYYHNSPLH
- TRBV27 ASSFETGGNYGYT
once TRBV20-1 SASVDRSGYT
- TRBV2 ASSLASGNSYEQY
- TRBV9 ASSGNGWVQETQY
many TRBV18 ASSTRGQANEKLF
once TRBV18 ASSPKGQGAGEAF
- TRBV5-6 ASSLVGTGSGNTIY
- TRBV27 ASSLTTNTGELF
- TRBV6-5 ASSYSGTSAEAF
- TRBV28 ASLPGQGAYGYT
- TRBV5-1 ASSLEGAETQY
- TRBV7-9 ASSLTGTASDTQY
- TRBV19 ASGRTGGGQF
- TRBV5-1 ASSLRGQGTEAF
- TRBV18 ASSPQGGNYGYT
few TRBV28 ASSLGQGAGLGGYT
- TRBV24-1 ATSDRRDRVQPQH
- TRBV27 ASSLQGQGYTEAF
- TRBV6-1 ASSERWASGNTIY
- TRBV7-2 ASSLGQTSYNEQF
few TRBV6-5 ASSSQGSSYNEQF
many TRBV18 ASSPPWGFANEQY
- TRBV3-1/TRBV3-2 ASRDPSGELAKNIQY
- TRBV3-1/TRBV3-2 ASSPGQGGYGYT
- TRBV7-3 ASSLEAVYSPLH
- TRBV7-2 ASSPQSYEQY
- TRBV6-5 ASSSELAGASYEQY
- TRBV6-1 ASSEAGQANPYEQY
- TRBV7-9 ASSLGGNTGELF
- TRBV27 ASSERTGADTEAF
- TRBV7-2 ASSPGTGEKLF
- TRBV29-1 SVGTAKNEQF
- TRBV9 ASTVGLVFDEQF
medium-sized TRBV5-6 ASSIGVTLGEKLF